A single sample is the source of the 15 T cell receptor beta chains below, sequenced in a study of T cells in Graves' hyperthyroidism and ophthalmopathy. TCR beta CDR3 regions were amplified from RNA. Carried out on the TCR CDR3, a first-round RT-PCR used the HTBI primer set. Using its own MiXCR run on the multiplex PCR reads, TCRdb lists one record per CDR3 protein. This table has a few hundred thousand distinct CDR3 sequences, roughly 14% appearing once. Sequenced input: blood. These receptors all come from a woman aged 35 to 49 with Graves' hyperthyroidism that later progressed to Graves' ophthalmopathy.

This clonotype occurred many times. The chain combines TRBV28 with TRBJ1-1; D ambiguous. In germline, CDR1 is MDHEN, CDR2 SYDVKM. The CDR3 totals 15 residues. V was cut by 3 bases and J by 0 bases, with 11 bases left in between. The chain's CDR3 is CASSFMSTLNTEAFF. Here the CDR3 DNA reads TGTGCCAGCAGTTTTATGTCAACCTTGAACACTGAAGCTTTCTTT.

This clonotype has ten or more counts. The V call is TRBV7-8, the J call TRBJ2-7; TRBD2 might be the D (5 bases). The V end was cut by 1 base, the J end by 7 bases, with 14 bases between. The CDR3 has 14 amino acids. The germline V gene has CDR1 SGHVS and CDR2 FQNEAQ. CDR3 sequence reads: CASSLGFGDLEQYF. CDR3 in DNA: TGTGCCAGCAGCTTAGGATTCGGGGATTTGGAGCAGTACTTC.

This clonotype was found a few times. The J gene is TRBJ1-1, the V gene TRBV7-2, with D perhaps TRBD1 (5 bases). This CDR3 comprises 15 residues. The V and J ends lost 0 bases and 5 bases respectively, with 13 bases between them. Germline V gene sequence: CDR1 SGHTA, CDR2 FQGNSA. CDR3 region: CASSLAGSGVTEAFF. CDR3 coding DNA: TGTGCCAGCAGCTTAGCGGGTTCGGGGGTAACTGAAGCTTTCTTT. The variable domain in full, with the rest retrieved from reference TRBV7-2 and TRBJ1-1, is GAGVSQSPSNKVTEKGKDVELRCDPISGHTALYWYRQSLGQGLEFLIYFQGNSAPDKSGLPSDRFSAERTGGSVSTLTIQRTQQEDSAVYLCASSLAGSGVTEAFFGQGTRLTVV.

In its sample, this clonotype was seen many times. The rearrangement uses TRBV2 and TRBJ1-5, with TRBD1 as a possible D gene (5 bases). Trimming cost V 4 bases and J 0 bases, with 10 bases left between them. The CDR3 contains 15 residues. The V gene's germline CDR1 is SNHLY and CDR2 FYNNEI. The DNA of the CDR3 is TGTGCCAGCAGTGGATCCCAGGGTAGCAATCAGCCCCAGCATTTT. Its translation: CASSGSQGSNQPQHF.

This clonotype was seen ten or more times. The CDR3 DNA reads as TGTGCCAGCAGTTTATTTGACAGGGGGCAGGTCGGTCAGCCCCAGCATTTT. It encodes CASSLFDRGQVGQPQHF. This chain uses TRBV28 with TRBJ1-5; 10 bases line up with TRBD1. This CDR3 contains 17 residues. The V and J ends lost 1 base and 6 bases, in that order; junction bases with no gene match: 9. The germline gives CDR1 MDHEN, CDR2 SYDVKM. Full variable domain (remainder filled in from reference TRBV28 and TRBJ1-5): DVKVTQSSRYLVKRTGEKVFLECVQDMDHENMFWYRQDPGLGLRLIYFSYDVKMKEKGDIPEGYSVSREKKERFSLILESASTNQTSMYLCASSLFDRGQVGQPQHFGDGTRLSIL.

This clonotype was counted between two and nine times. The chain is built from TRBV6-2 or TRBV6-3 and TRBJ2-3; D might be TRBD1 or TRBD2, each matching 5 bases. Trimming stripped 6 bases from V and 2 bases from J, with 12 bases between. Per germline, CDR1 MNHEY and CDR2 SVGEGT. This CDR3 has 14 residues. The CDR3 here is CASSRTRDTDTQYF. As DNA, the CDR3 is TGTGCCAGCAGCCGGACACGGGACACAGATACGCAGTATTTT.

This clonotype was seen repeatedly, ten times or more. The chain joins TRBV9 to TRBJ1-4; D might be TRBD1 (5 bases). The V end lost 0 bases, the J end lost 4 bases, and 22 bases lay between the germline ends. The CDR3 has 19 residues. The germline CDR1 and CDR2 sequences are SGDLS and YYNGEE. CDR3 DNA: TGTGCCAGCAGCGTAGCGGCGGGAGATAAGGCAGGGAATAATGAAAAACTGTTTTTT. Encoded protein: CASSVAAGDKAGNNEKLFF.

Worth noting for this clonotype: A much larger clone sits a single nucleotide away, making a read error possible. The chain joins TRBV6-1 to TRBJ2-7, with 8 bases matching TRBD2. V lost 6 bases and J lost 3; bases outside the gene matches: 16. The CDR3 covers 17 residues. The germline V gene has CDR1 MNHNS and CDR2 SASEGT. This CDR3 is CASSPPGKLAEYYEQYF. The CDR3 coding sequence is TGTGCCAGCAGCCCCCCCGGAAAACTAGCGGAATACTACGAGCAGTACTTC.

A few counts support this clonotype. The rearrangement links TRBV18 to TRBJ1-5, with 7 bases fitting TRBD1. The CDR3 runs to 13 residues. From germline, CDR1 is KGHSH and CDR2 LQKENI. The J segment lost 7 bases and the V segment lost 4 bases, leaving 4 bases of the junction unmatched. This CDR3 is CASSRDSQQPQHF. The CDR3 bases are TGTGCCAGCTCACGGGACAGCCAACAGCCCCAGCATTTT.

This clonotype was found a few times. The chain uses TRBV4-1 and TRBJ2-3; D tentatively fits TRBD1 or TRBD2 (5 bases each). CDR3 length: 17 amino acids. Germline V CDR1 and CDR2: MGHRA, YSYEKL. Trimming removed 3 bases at V and 2 bases at J, with 18 bases between. CDR3 bases: TGCGCCAGCAGCCATGGGCAGGGACCAGCTTACACAGATACGCAGTATTTT. Encoded protein: CASSHGQGPAYTDTQYF.

This clonotype was counted at least ten times. The chain couples TRBV9 to TRBJ1-5; perhaps TRBD1 as D (6 bases). Trimming stripped 0 bases from V and 3 bases from J, with 13 bases between. The CDR3 is made up of 16 amino acids. Germline V gene lookup returns CDR1 SGDLS and CDR2 YYNGEE. CDR3 coding DNA: TGTGCCAGCAGCGTAGGCGGGGCAGGGGTCAATCAGCCCCAGCATTTT. It specifies CASSVGGAGVNQPQHF. The full variable domain, with the rest looked up from reference TRBV9 and TRBJ1-5, is DSGVTQTPKHLITATGQRVTLRCSPRSGDLSVYWYQQSLDQGLQFLIQYYNGEERAKGNILERFSAQQFPDLHSELNLSSLELGDSALYFCASSVGGAGVNQPQHFGDGTRLSIL.

The gene calls are TRBV13 and TRBJ2-1; 7 bases are shared with TRBD2. The V gene's germline CDR1 is PRHDT and CDR2 FYEKMQ (reference sequence). The J segment lost 1 base and the V segment lost 5 bases, leaving 8 bases of the junction unmatched. The CDR3 extends over 16 amino acids. This chain's CDR3 is CASSPSGGRSYNEQFF. As DNA, the CDR3 is TGTGCCAGCAGCCCCTCGGGAGGTAGGTCCTACAATGAGCAGTTCTTC.

Turning to this clonotype: A much larger clonotype is one base distant, so this may be a read error. This CDR3 reads CASSLQTADHPQHF. The CDR3, as DNA: TGTGCCAGCAGCTTACAGACAGCTGATCATCCCCAGCATTTT. The gene calls are TRBV5-5 and TRBJ1-5, with D possibly TRBD1 on 5 matching bases. This CDR3 is built from 14 residues. CDR1 and CDR2 from the germline V gene are SGHKS and YYEKEE (reference sequence).

This clonotype was observed at least ten times. The chain has TRBV20-1 and TRBJ2-7; D not resolved. Trimming took off 1 base at V and 6 bases at J, with 13 bases between the two ends. The CDR3 is made up of 13 amino acids. CDR1 DFQATT and CDR2 SNEGSKA come from the germline V gene (reference sequence). The CDR3: CSARGVGPAEQYF. CDR3 nucleotide sequence: TGCAGTGCTAGAGGGGTGGGTCCTGCCGAGCAGTACTTC.

Ten or more counts support this clonotype. The genes are TRBV15 and TRBJ1-1, with a tentative D call TRBD1 (5 bases). CDR1 and CDR2 (germline): LNHNV, YYDKDF (reference sequence). Between the trimmed V and J ends, which lost 0 bases and 4 bases, there was a span of 15 bases. There are 16 residues in the CDR3. CDR3 region: CATSRDLGQGSTEAFF. DNA for the CDR3: TGTGCCACCAGCAGAGATCTCGGGCAGGGTAGCACTGAAGCTTTCTTT.